This T cell receptor beta chain was profiled in a study of T cell responses to AZD1222 COVID-19 vaccine. Between the trimmed V and J ends, which lost 2 bases and 5 bases, there was a span of 12 bases. CDR1 and CDR2 (germline): SEHNR, FQNEAQ (reference sequence). The CDR3 extends over 14 amino acids. Here immunoSEQ multiplex PCR was the method, and the copy in TCRdb shows in-frame clones only, minus some. Here the sample spans 95,000 to 150,000 clones, 80% to 90% being singletons. J is TRBJ2-5 and V is TRBV7-9, with unresolved D. The origin of this receptor is an adult who received the AZD1222 COVID-19 vaccine. The specimen comprised peripheral blood, sampled 28 days after the second AZD1222 dose. CDR3 protein: CASSLSPFWETQYF. DNA for the CDR3: TGTGCCAGCAGCTTATCGCCGTTCTGGGAGACCCAGTACTTC.